The rows below give T cell receptor beta chains drawn from one sample of a study of blood T cell repertoires in COVID-19. Sequencing used immunoSEQ multiplex PCR; TCRdb keeps in-frame clones, though not all of them. The data contain 65,000 to 90,000 clones, around 88% of them singletons. Source material: peripheral blood. The receptor source for this set is a man in his fifties or sixties with active COVID-19. Both conserved end residues are part of each CDR3. Fields, in order: J gene, V gene, clone size, D gene, CDR3 DNA, CDR3 protein. D genes are given only for firm matches. The size field is filled for only some rows; it gives once, few, many or a size class.

j_gene: TRBJ2-2
v_gene: TRBV18
abundance: NA
d_gene: NA
CDR3nt: TGTGCCAGCTCACCACCTGGGAGACACACCGGGGAGCTGTTTTTT
CDR3aa: CASSPPGRHTGELFF

j_gene: TRBJ2-7
v_gene: TRBV28
abundance: NA
d_gene: TRBD1
CDR3nt: TGTGCCAGCAGTCCACTCGGACAGGGGTTGACCGAGCAGTACTTC
CDR3aa: CASSPLGQGLTEQYF

j_gene: TRBJ2-1
v_gene: TRBV19
abundance: NA
d_gene: TRBD2
CDR3nt: TGTGCCAGCAATCTAGGGCTAGCGGGAGGGTATGAGCAGTTCTTC
CDR3aa: CASNLGLAGGYEQFF

j_gene: TRBJ1-5
v_gene: TRBV30
abundance: NA
d_gene: NA
CDR3nt: TGTGCCTGGAGTCGGGGTTCAAATAGCAATCAGCCCCAGCATTTT
CDR3aa: CAWSRGSNSNQPQHF

j_gene: TRBJ1-1
v_gene: TRBV7-9
abundance: NA
d_gene: NA
CDR3nt: TGTGCCAGCGCCCCGGGAGTGAACACTGAAGCTTTCTTT
CDR3aa: CASAPGVNTEAFF

j_gene: TRBJ1-2
v_gene: TRBV5-4
abundance: NA
d_gene: TRBD1
CDR3nt: TGTGCCAGCAGCTCGGACAGGCGATCGTATGGCTACACCTTC
CDR3aa: CASSSDRRSYGYTF

j_gene: TRBJ1-6
v_gene: TRBV30
abundance: few
d_gene: NA
CDR3nt: TGTGCCTGGAGTGCGGGGGAGTTGGGGTATAATTCACCCCTCCACTTT
CDR3aa: CAWSAGELGYNSPLHF

j_gene: TRBJ2-2
v_gene: TRBV7-8
abundance: few
d_gene: NA
CDR3nt: TGTGCCAGCAGCTTAGTCGGGGGAGCTGGGACCGGGGAGCTGTTTTTT
CDR3aa: CASSLVGGAGTGELFF

j_gene: TRBJ2-1
v_gene: TRBV7-3
abundance: NA
d_gene: TRBD1
CDR3nt: TGTGCCAGCAGCTTAGTACCGGGACAGGGCTTCAATGAGCAGTTCTTC
CDR3aa: CASSLVPGQGFNEQFF

j_gene: TRBJ1-2
v_gene: TRBV27
abundance: NA
d_gene: TRBD1
CDR3nt: TGTGCCAGCAGTTTAATACCCCCCGACAGGGGATATGGCTACACCTTC
CDR3aa: CASSLIPPDRGYGYTF

j_gene: TRBJ1-1
v_gene: TRBV6-5
abundance: once
d_gene: NA
CDR3nt: TGTGCCAGTCTGGGGCAGATTAACACTGAAGCTTTCTTT
CDR3aa: CASLGQINTEAFF

j_gene: TRBJ2-2
v_gene: TRBV15
abundance: NA
d_gene: NA
CDR3nt: TGTGCCACCAGCAGAGGTTCTTTCGACACTGACACCGGGGAGCTGTTTTTT
CDR3aa: CATSRGSFDTDTGELFF

j_gene: TRBJ2-1
v_gene: TRBV7-7
abundance: NA
d_gene: TRBD1
CDR3nt: TGTGCTAGCAGCTTTGGGACAGGGACTTACAATGAGCAGTTCTTC
CDR3aa: CASSFGTGTYNEQFF

j_gene: TRBJ1-2
v_gene: TRBV7-2
abundance: NA
d_gene: TRBD1
CDR3nt: TGTGCCAGCAGCCAACAGGGGCCACTAATTCAAGCTAACTATGGCTACACCTTC
CDR3aa: CASSQQGPLIQANYGYTF

j_gene: TRBJ1-2
v_gene: TRBV20-1
abundance: NA
d_gene: TRBD1
CDR3nt: TGCAGTGCTAGGGAACACAGGGGAAAAACCTTC
CDR3aa: CSAREHRGKTF

j_gene: TRBJ2-5
v_gene: TRBV19
abundance: NA
d_gene: NA
CDR3nt: TGTGCCAGTAGTATCGTCCCTCGGTACCAAGAGACCCAGTACTTC
CDR3aa: CASSIVPRYQETQYF

j_gene: TRBJ2-1
v_gene: TRBV5-3
abundance: NA
d_gene: NA
CDR3nt: TGTGCCAGAAGCTTCTCGCAGGTCCCCTACAATGAGCAGTTCTTC
CDR3aa: CARSFSQVPYNEQFF

j_gene: TRBJ1-1
v_gene: TRBV15
abundance: few
d_gene: NA
CDR3nt: TGTGCCACCAGCAGAGATGAGGTCATGAACACTGAAGCTTTCTTT
CDR3aa: CATSRDEVMNTEAFF

j_gene: TRBJ2-7
v_gene: TRBV7-2
abundance: NA
d_gene: NA
CDR3nt: TGTGCCAGCAGTTTTATGGTGGGCAGCTCCTACGAGCAGTACTTC
CDR3aa: CASSFMVGSSYEQYF

j_gene: TRBJ1-5
v_gene: TRBV5-8
abundance: NA
d_gene: NA
CDR3nt: TGTGCCAGCAGCTTGGGACAGGAGAGCAATCAGCCCCAGCATTTT
CDR3aa: CASSLGQESNQPQHF

j_gene: TRBJ1-1
v_gene: TRBV4-1
abundance: NA
d_gene: TRBD1
CDR3nt: TGCGCCAGCAGCCAAGAGGGACAGGGGAGAGGAAACACTGAAGCTTTCTTT
CDR3aa: CASSQEGQGRGNTEAFF

j_gene: TRBJ2-7
v_gene: TRBV20-1
abundance: NA
d_gene: NA
CDR3nt: TGCAGTGCGATGAGGGACGAGCAGTACTTC
CDR3aa: CSAMRDEQYF

j_gene: TRBJ2-5
v_gene: TRBV27
abundance: NA
d_gene: TRBD1
CDR3nt: TGTGCCAGCAGTTTATTCAGGGGGCTCGAGACCCAGTACTTC
CDR3aa: CASSLFRGLETQYF

j_gene: TRBJ2-3
v_gene: TRBV10-3
abundance: once
d_gene: NA
CDR3nt: TGTGCCATCAGTGAGACGGGATCCGGGGCAGATACGCAGTATTTT
CDR3aa: CAISETGSGADTQYF

j_gene: TRBJ2-1
v_gene: TRBV2
abundance: NA
d_gene: TRBD2
CDR3nt: TGTGCCAGCAGTGGCCTAGCGGTCTACAATGAGCAGTTCTTC
CDR3aa: CASSGLAVYNEQFF

j_gene: TRBJ1-3
v_gene: TRBV9
abundance: NA
d_gene: TRBD1
CDR3nt: TGTGCCAGCACCCAGGGGGCTGGCCTCTCTGGAAACACCATATATTTT
CDR3aa: CASTQGAGLSGNTIYF

j_gene: TRBJ1-6
v_gene: TRBV18
abundance: NA
d_gene: NA
CDR3nt: TGTGCCAGCTCACAGAGAGTCCCCCATTCACCCCTCCACTTT
CDR3aa: CASSQRVPHSPLHF

j_gene: TRBJ2-7
v_gene: TRBV15
abundance: NA
d_gene: TRBD1
CDR3nt: TGTGCCACCAGCAGAGGCCCGTACCCCGGGACAGGGGGCGACGAGCAGTACTTC
CDR3aa: CATSRGPYPGTGGDEQYF

j_gene: TRBJ1-4
v_gene: TRBV11-2
abundance: NA
d_gene: NA
CDR3nt: TGTGCCAGCAGCACAGACAGCCCAACTAATGAAAAACTGTTTTTT
CDR3aa: CASSTDSPTNEKLFF

j_gene: TRBJ2-5
v_gene: TRBV3-1/TRBV3-2
abundance: NA
d_gene: NA
CDR3nt: TGTGCCAGCAGCCCCGACCGGGTAGTAGTTGAGACCCAGTACTTC
CDR3aa: CASSPDRVVVETQYF

j_gene: TRBJ1-2
v_gene: TRBV6-6
abundance: NA
d_gene: TRBD1
CDR3nt: TGTGCCAGCAGTTACAGTGCAGGGGGACAAGAGGGCTACACCTTC
CDR3aa: CASSYSAGGQEGYTF

j_gene: TRBJ2-7
v_gene: TRBV19
abundance: NA
d_gene: NA
CDR3nt: TGTGCCAGTAGTCCACCTCAAGTTGTCGGGCCGCGGGTCTACGAGCAGTACTTC
CDR3aa: CASSPPQVVGPRVYEQYF

j_gene: TRBJ2-7
v_gene: TRBV7-8
abundance: NA
d_gene: TRBD1
CDR3nt: TGTGCCAGCAGCTATAGACAGGGCCGAGTATACGAGCAGTACTTC
CDR3aa: CASSYRQGRVYEQYF

j_gene: TRBJ2-2
v_gene: TRBV9
abundance: NA
d_gene: NA
CDR3nt: TGTGCCAGCAGCGTAGATCCACTAACCTCCACCGGGGAGCTGTTTTTT
CDR3aa: CASSVDPLTSTGELFF

j_gene: TRBJ2-1
v_gene: TRBV11-2
abundance: NA
d_gene: NA
CDR3nt: TGTGCCAGCAGCTTGGGCAGGGGTACGGATGAGCAGTTCTTC
CDR3aa: CASSLGRGTDEQFF

j_gene: TRBJ1-1
v_gene: TRBV5-1
abundance: NA
d_gene: TRBD1
CDR3nt: TGCGCCAGCAGCGGAGGGGACAGGGGGCTAACTGAAGCTTTCTTT
CDR3aa: CASSGGDRGLTEAFF

j_gene: TRBJ1-1
v_gene: TRBV5-1
abundance: few
d_gene: NA
CDR3nt: TGCGCCAGCAGCTCCCAAAACAGGGTCGGGGCTTTCTTT
CDR3aa: CASSSQNRVGAFF

j_gene: TRBJ1-1
v_gene: TRBV6-6
abundance: NA
d_gene: NA
CDR3nt: TGTGCCAGCAGTTACGTTCCGGGCACTGAAGCTTTCTTT
CDR3aa: CASSYVPGTEAFF

j_gene: TRBJ2-7
v_gene: TRBV6-5
abundance: once
d_gene: NA
CDR3nt: TGTGCCAGCAGTTTAGGGGGGGGCTCTACCTACGAGCAGTACTTC
CDR3aa: CASSLGGGSTYEQYF

j_gene: TRBJ2-1
v_gene: TRBV24-1
abundance: NA
d_gene: NA
CDR3nt: TGTGCCACCCAGGAGGAATTTGGTGGCGAGCAGTTCTTC
CDR3aa: CATQEEFGGEQFF

j_gene: TRBJ2-7
v_gene: TRBV6-1
abundance: NA
d_gene: NA
CDR3nt: TGTGCCAGCAGTGAAGGGGGGCACTCCTACGAGCAGTACTTC
CDR3aa: CASSEGGHSYEQYF

j_gene: TRBJ1-2
v_gene: TRBV6-5
abundance: NA
d_gene: NA
CDR3nt: TGTGCCAGCAGAGGACAGAGTCGGGGCTACACCTTC
CDR3aa: CASRGQSRGYTF

j_gene: TRBJ2-7
v_gene: TRBV19
abundance: few
d_gene: TRBD1
CDR3nt: TGTGCCAGTAGTGCCCGACAGGGGTCCTACTACGAGCAGTACTTC
CDR3aa: CASSARQGSYYEQYF

j_gene: TRBJ2-2
v_gene: TRBV9
abundance: NA
d_gene: NA
CDR3nt: TGTGCCAGCAGCGTAGACCCCAGAAGAACCGGGGAGCTGTTTTTT
CDR3aa: CASSVDPRRTGELFF

j_gene: TRBJ1-2
v_gene: TRBV6-5
abundance: NA
d_gene: TRBD1
CDR3nt: TGTGCCAGCACCGCCTTGGGACAGGGGTTTGGCTACACCTTC
CDR3aa: CASTALGQGFGYTF

j_gene: TRBJ2-2
v_gene: TRBV27
abundance: NA
d_gene: NA
CDR3nt: TGTGCCAGCAGTTTATCCCACCGAGACAGTTTCGGGGAGCTGTTTTTT
CDR3aa: CASSLSHRDSFGELFF

j_gene: TRBJ2-7
v_gene: TRBV27
abundance: NA
d_gene: NA
CDR3nt: TGTGCCAGCAGTTTGCGGGGCACCTACGAGCAGTACTTC
CDR3aa: CASSLRGTYEQYF

j_gene: TRBJ2-3
v_gene: TRBV4-3
abundance: few
d_gene: TRBD1
CDR3nt: TGCGCCAGCAGCCCCCGGGACAGGGGTACAGATACGCAGTATTTT
CDR3aa: CASSPRDRGTDTQYF

j_gene: TRBJ1-4
v_gene: TRBV30
abundance: once
d_gene: TRBD1
CDR3nt: TGTGCCTTGTCACAGGGGGCGAATAGTGAAAAACTGTTTTTT
CDR3aa: CALSQGANSEKLFF

j_gene: TRBJ2-1
v_gene: TRBV28
abundance: NA
d_gene: NA
CDR3nt: TGTGCCAGCAGACGCGGAAACTCCTACAATGAGCAGTTCTTC
CDR3aa: CASRRGNSYNEQFF

j_gene: TRBJ2-5
v_gene: TRBV18
abundance: NA
d_gene: NA
CDR3nt: TGTGCCAGCTCACCACAGAACAGCCAAGAGACCCAGTACTTC
CDR3aa: CASSPQNSQETQYF